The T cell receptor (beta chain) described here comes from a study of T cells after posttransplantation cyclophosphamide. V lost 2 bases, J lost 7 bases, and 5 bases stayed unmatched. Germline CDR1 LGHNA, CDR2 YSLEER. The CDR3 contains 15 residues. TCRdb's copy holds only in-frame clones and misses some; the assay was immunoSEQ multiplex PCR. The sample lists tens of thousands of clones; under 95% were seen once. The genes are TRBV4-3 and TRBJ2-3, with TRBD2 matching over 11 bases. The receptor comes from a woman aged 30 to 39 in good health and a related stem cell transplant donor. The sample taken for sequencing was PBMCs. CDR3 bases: TGCGCCAGCAGCCAATCCCGACTAGCGGGGTATACGCAGTATTTT. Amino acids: CASSQSRLAGYTQYF.